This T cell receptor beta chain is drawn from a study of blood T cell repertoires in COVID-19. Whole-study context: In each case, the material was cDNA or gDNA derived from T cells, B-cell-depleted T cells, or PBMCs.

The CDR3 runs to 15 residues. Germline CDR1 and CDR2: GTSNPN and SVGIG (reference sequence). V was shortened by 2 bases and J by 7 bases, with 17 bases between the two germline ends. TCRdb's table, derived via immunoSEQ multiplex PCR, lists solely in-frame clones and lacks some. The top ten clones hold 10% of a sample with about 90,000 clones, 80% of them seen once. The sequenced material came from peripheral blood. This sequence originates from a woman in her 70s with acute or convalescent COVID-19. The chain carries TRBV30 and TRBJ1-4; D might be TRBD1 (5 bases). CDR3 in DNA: TGTGCCTGGAGTCGGTTTGACAGTCTTCGTGAAAAACTGTTTTTT. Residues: CAWSRFDSLREKLFF.